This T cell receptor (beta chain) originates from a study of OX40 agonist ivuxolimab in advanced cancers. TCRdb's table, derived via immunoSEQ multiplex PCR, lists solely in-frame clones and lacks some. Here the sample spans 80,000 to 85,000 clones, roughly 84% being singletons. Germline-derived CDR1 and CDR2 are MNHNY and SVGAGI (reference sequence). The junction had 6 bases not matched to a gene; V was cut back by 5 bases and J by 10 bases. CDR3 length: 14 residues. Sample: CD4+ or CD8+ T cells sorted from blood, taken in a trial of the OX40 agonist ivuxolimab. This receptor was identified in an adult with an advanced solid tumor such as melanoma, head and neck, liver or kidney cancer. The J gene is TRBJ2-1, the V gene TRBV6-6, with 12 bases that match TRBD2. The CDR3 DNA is TGTGCCAGCAGTGGAGGACTAGCGGGGTGGGAGCAGTTCTTC. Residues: CASSGGLAGWEQFF.